The 5 T cell receptor beta chains in this list originate from one sample, sequenced in a study of blood T cell repertoires in COVID-19. Some clones are missing from TCRdb's copy, which holds only in-frame ones; the method was immunoSEQ multiplex PCR. The table records 100,000 or so clones, about 88% of them present only once. Material: peripheral blood. All receptors derive from a man younger than 40 in a cohort sampled during active COVID-19.

The chain combines TRBV7-9 with TRBJ2-7; D gene ambiguous. Germline values: CDR1 SEHNR, CDR2 FQNEAQ (reference sequence). V shed 2 bases and J shed 3 bases, with 8 bases lying between them. The CDR3 consists of 13 residues. The CDR3 reads CASSLTEIYEQYF. The CDR3 DNA sequence: TGTGCCAGCAGCTTAACAGAGATCTACGAGCAGTACTTC.

For the CDR3, the DNA is TGTGCCAGCAGTTTAACTACCCTTTATGGCTACACCTTC. Protein sequence: CASSLTTLYGYTF. The chain has TRBV12-3 or TRBV12-4 and TRBJ1-2; D call uncertain. V was clipped by 2 bases and J by 5 bases, with 9 bases between them. The CDR3 has 13 residues.

The CDR3 coding sequence is TGTGCCAGTAGGACATTGGGGGCGGATGAGCAGTTCTTC. This sequence encodes CASRTLGADEQFF. The chain combines TRBV19 with TRBJ2-1, with D tentatively TRBD1 (6 bases). Germline V gene data show CDR1 as LNHDA and CDR2 as SQIVND (reference sequence). V dropped 6 bases and J dropped 8 bases, with 14 bases sitting between them. The CDR3 has 13 amino acids.

This clone was observed a single time. The J gene is TRBJ2-3, the V gene TRBV6-1, with D unclear. The V and J ends lost 3 bases and 6 bases respectively, with 16 bases between them. The CDR3 is 15 residues long. Germline CDR1 MNHNS, CDR2 SASEGT. The CDR3 sequence: CASSERRGISDTQYF. CDR3 in DNA: TGTGCCAGCAGTGAGAGGCGAGGAATTTCTGATACGCAGTATTTT.

V usage is TRBV7-8 and J usage is TRBJ2-3; 13 nucleotides align to TRBD2. The CDR3 has 17 residues. V lost 5 bases, J lost 6 bases, and 11 bases stayed unmatched. Germline assignment: CDR1 SGHVS and CDR2 FQNEAQ. In DNA, the CDR3 is TGTGCCAGCAGCCCCACCGGGACTAGCGGGGCGGCGGATACGCAGTATTTT. Translated: CASSPTGTSGAADTQYF.